The text below deals with one T cell receptor (beta chain). Its specificity is unknown. The sample holds other DNA sequences that translate to the same CDR3. The CDR3 has 14 amino acids. Trimming took off 4 bases at V and 2 bases at J, with 9 bases between the two ends. Germline lookup yields CDR1 LGHDT and CDR2 YNNKEL (reference sequence). The data stem from a study of T cell responses to AZD1222 COVID-19 vaccine. Study results and limitations: The study found Spike-specific TCR breadth and depth rose after two AZD1222 doses.

Second-dose timings of about 4 or about 12 weeks were pooled. Sequencing was performed with immunoSEQ multiplex PCR; in TCRdb, only in-frame clones are kept and a portion is missing. The sample has 150,000 to 180,000 clones, over 80% seen once. The sequences come from peripheral blood, collected 28 days after the second AZD1222 dose. This receptor was identified in an adult who received the AZD1222 COVID-19 vaccine. The rearrangement joins TRBV3-1 (or the pseudogene TRBV3-2) to TRBJ1-3; no clear D gene. CDR3 bases: TGTGCCAGCAGCCTTGGCGGGGCTGGAAACACCATATATTTT. This translates into CASSLGGAGNTIYF.